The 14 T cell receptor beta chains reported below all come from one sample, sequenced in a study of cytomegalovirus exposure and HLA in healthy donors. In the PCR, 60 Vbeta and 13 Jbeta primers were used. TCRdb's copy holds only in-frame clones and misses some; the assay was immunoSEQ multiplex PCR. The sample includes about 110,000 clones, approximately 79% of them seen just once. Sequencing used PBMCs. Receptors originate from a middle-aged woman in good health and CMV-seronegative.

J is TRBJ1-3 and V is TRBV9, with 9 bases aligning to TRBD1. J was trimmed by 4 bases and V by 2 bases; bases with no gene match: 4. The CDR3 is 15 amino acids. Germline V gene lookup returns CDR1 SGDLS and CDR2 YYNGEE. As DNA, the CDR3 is TGTGCCAGCAGCGTTCACAGGGGGCCAGGAAACACCATATATTTT. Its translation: CASSVHRGPGNTIYF.

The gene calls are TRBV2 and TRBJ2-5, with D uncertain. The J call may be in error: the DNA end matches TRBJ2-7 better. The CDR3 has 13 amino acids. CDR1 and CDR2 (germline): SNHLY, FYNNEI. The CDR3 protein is CASSDSVMGEQYF. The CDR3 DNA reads TGTGCCAGCAGTGATTCGGTGATGGGCGAGCAGTACTTC.

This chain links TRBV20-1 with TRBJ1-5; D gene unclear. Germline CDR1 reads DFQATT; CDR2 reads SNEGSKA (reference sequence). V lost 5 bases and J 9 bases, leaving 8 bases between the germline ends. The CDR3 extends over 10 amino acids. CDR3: CSAEGRPQHF. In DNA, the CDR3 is TGCAGTGCTGAGGGTCGGCCCCAGCATTTT.

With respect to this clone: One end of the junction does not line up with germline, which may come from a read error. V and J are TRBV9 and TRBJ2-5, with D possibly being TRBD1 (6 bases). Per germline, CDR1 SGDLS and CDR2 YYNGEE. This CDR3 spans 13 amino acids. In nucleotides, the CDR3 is TGTGCCAGTAGCAGGACAGTCCAAGGGACCCAGTACTTC. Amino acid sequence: CASSRTVQGTQYF.

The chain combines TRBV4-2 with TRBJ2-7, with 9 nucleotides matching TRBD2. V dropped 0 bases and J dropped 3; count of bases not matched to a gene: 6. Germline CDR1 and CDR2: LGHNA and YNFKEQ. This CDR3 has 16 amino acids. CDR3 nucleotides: TGTGCCAGCAGCCAAGATCGGGCTAGCGGGGTCTACGAGCAGTACTTC. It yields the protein CASSQDRASGVYEQYF.

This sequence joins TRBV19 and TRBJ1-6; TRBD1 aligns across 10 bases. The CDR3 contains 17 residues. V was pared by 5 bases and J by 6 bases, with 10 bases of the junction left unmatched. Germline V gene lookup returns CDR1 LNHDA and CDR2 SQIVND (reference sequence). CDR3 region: CASSVLIRDRGNSPLHF. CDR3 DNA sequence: TGTGCCAGTAGTGTGCTCATCCGGGACAGGGGTAATTCACCCCTCCACTTT.

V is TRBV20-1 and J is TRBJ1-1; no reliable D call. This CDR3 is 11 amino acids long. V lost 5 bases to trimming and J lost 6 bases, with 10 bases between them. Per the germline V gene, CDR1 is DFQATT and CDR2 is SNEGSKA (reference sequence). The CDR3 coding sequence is TGCAGTGCTTCTCAGGAGGCTGAAGCTTTCTTT. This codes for CSASQEAEAFF.

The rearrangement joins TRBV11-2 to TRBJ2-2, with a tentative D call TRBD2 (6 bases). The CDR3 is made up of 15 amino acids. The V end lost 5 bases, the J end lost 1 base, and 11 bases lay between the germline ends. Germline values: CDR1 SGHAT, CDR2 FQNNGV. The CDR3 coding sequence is TGTGCCAGCAGCAGGACCGGGGGGAACACCGGGGAGCTGTTTTTT. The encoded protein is CASSRTGGNTGELFF.

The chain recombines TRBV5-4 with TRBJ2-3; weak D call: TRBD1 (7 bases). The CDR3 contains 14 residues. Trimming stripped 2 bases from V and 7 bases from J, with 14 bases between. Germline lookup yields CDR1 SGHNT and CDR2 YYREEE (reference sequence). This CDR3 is CASSFGSGGNTQYF. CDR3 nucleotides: TGTGCCAGCAGCTTCGGGTCAGGGGGGAATACGCAGTATTTT.

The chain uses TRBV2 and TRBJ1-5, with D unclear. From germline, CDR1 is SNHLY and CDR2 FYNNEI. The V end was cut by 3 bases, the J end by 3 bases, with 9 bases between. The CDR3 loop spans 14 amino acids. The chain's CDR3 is CASSDRGYNQPQHF. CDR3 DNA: TGTGCCAGCAGTGATCGAGGATACAATCAGCCCCAGCATTTT.

The CDR3, as DNA: TGTGCCAGCAGCTTAGCGCTAGGGGGTGGGGAAAAACTGTTTTTT. Translated, it gives CASSLALGGGEKLFF. This sequence joins TRBV7-8 and TRBJ1-4; maybe TRBD1 (6 bases). From germline, CDR1 is SGHVS and CDR2 FQNEAQ. The V end was cut by 0 bases, the J end by 8 bases, with 13 bases between. This CDR3 is 15 amino acids long.

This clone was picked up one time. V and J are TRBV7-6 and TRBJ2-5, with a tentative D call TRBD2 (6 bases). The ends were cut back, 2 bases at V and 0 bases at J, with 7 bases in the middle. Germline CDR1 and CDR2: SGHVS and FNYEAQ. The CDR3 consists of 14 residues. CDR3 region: CASSLSGYQETQYF. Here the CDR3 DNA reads TGTGCCAGCAGCTTAAGCGGGTACCAAGAGACCCAGTACTTC.

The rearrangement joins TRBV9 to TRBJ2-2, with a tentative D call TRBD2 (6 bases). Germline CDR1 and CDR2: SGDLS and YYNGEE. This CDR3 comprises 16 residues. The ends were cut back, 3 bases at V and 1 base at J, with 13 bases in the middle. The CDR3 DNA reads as TGTGCCAGCAGCGGCCGACGGGGGATGAACACCGGGGAGCTGTTTTTT. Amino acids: CASSGRRGMNTGELFF.

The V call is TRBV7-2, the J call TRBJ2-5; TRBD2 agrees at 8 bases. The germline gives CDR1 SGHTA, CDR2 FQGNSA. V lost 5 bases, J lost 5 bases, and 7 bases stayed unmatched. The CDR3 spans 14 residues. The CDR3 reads CASSITSGSETQYF. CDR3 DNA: TGTGCCAGCAGCATTACCAGCGGGAGTGAGACCCAGTACTTC.